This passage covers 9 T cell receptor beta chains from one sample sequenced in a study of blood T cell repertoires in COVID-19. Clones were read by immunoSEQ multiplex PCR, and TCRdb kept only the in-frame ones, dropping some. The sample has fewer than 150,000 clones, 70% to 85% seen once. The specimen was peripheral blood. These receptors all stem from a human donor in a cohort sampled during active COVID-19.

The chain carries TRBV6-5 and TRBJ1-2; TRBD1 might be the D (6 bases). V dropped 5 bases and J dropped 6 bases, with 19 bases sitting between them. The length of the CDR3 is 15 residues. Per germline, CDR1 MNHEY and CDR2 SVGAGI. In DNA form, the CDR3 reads TGTGCCAGCAGTAGACTTTTACAGGGCTCCCATGGCTACACCTTC. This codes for CASSRLLQGSHGYTF.

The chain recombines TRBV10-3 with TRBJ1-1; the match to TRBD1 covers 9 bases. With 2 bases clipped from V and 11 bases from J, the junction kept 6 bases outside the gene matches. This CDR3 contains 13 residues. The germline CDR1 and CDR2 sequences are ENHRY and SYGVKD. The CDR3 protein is CAISETGTGSAFF. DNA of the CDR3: TGTGCCATCAGTGAGACCGGGACAGGGTCCGCTTTCTTT.

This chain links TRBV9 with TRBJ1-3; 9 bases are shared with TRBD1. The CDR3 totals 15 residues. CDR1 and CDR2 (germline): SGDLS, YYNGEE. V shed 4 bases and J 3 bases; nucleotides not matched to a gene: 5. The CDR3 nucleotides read TGTGCCAGCAGCCCCAGGACAGGGGTTGGAAACACCATATATTTT. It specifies CASSPRTGVGNTIYF.

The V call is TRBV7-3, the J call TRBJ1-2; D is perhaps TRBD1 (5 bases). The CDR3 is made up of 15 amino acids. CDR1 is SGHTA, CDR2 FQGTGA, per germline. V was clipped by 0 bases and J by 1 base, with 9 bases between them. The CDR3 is CASSLTAGGNYGYTF. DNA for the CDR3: TGTGCCAGCAGCTTAACGGCGGGGGGTAACTATGGCTACACCTTC.

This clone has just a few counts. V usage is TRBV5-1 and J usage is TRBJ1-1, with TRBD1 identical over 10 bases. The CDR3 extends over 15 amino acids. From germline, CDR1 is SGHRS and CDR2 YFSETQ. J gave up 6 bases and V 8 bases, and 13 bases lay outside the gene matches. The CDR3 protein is CASRRDRGAGAEAFF. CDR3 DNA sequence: TGCGCCAGTCGCCGGGACAGGGGCGCCGGGGCTGAAGCTTTCTTT.

The CDR3 loop reads CASSRDRVQPQHF. CDR3 in DNA: TGTGCCAGTAGTCGGGACAGGGTTCAGCCCCAGCATTTT. The genes are TRBV19 and TRBJ1-5; 9 nucleotides agree with TRBD1. The CDR3 length is 13 residues. Germline CDR1 and CDR2: LNHDA and SQIVND (reference sequence). The ends lost 5 bases at V and 6 bases at J; junction bases unmatched: 2. Drawing the rest from reference TRBV19 and TRBJ1-5, the complete variable domain is DGGITQSPKYLFRKEGQNVTLSCEQNLNHDAMYWYRQDPGQGLRLIYYSQIVNDFQKGDIAEGYSVSREKKESFPLTVTSAQKNPTAFYLCASSRDRVQPQHFGDGTRLSIL.

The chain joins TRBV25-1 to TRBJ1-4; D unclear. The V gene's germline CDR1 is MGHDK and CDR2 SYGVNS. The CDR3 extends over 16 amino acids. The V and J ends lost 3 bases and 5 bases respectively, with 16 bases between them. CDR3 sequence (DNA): TGTGCCAGCAGTGACCCGGGTGGCGCAATGAATGAAAAACTGTTTTTT. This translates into CASSDPGGAMNEKLFF.

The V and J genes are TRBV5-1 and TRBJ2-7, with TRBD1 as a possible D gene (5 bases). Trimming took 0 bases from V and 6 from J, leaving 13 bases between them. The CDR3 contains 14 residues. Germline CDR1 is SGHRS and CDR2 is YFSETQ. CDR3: CASSLAVGQGEQYF. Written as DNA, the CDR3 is TGCGCCAGCAGCTTGGCTGTGGGGCAAGGCGAGCAGTACTTC.

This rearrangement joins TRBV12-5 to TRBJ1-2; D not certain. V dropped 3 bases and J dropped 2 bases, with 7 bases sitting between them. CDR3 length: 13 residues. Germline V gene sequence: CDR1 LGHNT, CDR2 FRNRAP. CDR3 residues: CASGFHRNYGYTF. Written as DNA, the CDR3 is TGTGCTAGTGGTTTCCATAGAAACTATGGCTACACCTTC.